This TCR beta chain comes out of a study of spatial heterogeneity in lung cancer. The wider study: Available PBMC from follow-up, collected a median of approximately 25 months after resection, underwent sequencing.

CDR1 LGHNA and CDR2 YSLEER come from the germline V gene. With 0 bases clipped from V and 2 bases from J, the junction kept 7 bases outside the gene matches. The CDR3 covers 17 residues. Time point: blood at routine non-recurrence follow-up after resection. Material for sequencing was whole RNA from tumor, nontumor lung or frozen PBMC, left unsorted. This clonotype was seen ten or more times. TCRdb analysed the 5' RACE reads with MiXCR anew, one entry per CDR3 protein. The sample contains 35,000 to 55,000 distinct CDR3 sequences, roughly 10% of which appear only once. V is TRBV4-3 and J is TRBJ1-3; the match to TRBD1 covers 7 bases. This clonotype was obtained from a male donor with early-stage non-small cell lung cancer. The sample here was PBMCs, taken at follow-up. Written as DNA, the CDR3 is TGCGCCAGCAGCCAAGATTGGGGACAGTCTGCTGGAAACACCATATATTTT. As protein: CASSQDWGQSAGNTIYF.